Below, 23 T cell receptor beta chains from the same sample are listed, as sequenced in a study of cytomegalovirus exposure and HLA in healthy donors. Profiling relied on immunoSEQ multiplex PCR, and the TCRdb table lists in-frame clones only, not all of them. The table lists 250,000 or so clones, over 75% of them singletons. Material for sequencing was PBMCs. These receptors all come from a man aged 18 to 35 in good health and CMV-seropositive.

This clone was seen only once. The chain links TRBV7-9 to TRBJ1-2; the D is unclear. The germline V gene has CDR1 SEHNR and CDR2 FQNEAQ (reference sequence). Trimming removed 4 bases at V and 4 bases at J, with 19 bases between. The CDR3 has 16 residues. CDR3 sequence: CASSSPRGRSRYGYTF. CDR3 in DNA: TGTGCCAGCAGCTCCCCTCGTGGCAGAAGCCGCTATGGCTACACCTTC.

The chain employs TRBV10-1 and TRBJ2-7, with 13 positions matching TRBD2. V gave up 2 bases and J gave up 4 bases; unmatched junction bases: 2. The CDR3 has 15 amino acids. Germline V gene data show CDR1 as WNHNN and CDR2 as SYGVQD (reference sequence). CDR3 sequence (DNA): TGCGCCAGCAGTGAGGGACTAGCGGGAGTGTACGAGCAGTACTTC. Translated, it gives CASSEGLAGVYEQYF.

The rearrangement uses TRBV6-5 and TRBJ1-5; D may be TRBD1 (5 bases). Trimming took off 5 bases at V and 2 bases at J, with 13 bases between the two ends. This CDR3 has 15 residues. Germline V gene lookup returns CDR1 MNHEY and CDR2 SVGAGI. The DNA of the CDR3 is TGTGCCAGCAGTCCTCTGGGGCAGGGCAATCAGCCCCAGCATTTT. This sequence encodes CASSPLGQGNQPQHF.

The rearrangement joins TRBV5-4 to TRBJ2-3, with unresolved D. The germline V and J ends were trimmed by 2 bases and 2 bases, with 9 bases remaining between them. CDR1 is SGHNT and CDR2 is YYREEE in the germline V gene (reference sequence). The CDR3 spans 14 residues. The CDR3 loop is CASSLQRDTDTQYF. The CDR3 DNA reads TGTGCCAGCAGCTTACAGCGAGACACAGATACGCAGTATTTT. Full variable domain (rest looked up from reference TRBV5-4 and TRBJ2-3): ETGVTQSPTHLIKTRGQQVTLRCSSQSGHNTVSWYQQALGQGPQFIFQYYREEENGRGNFPPRFSGLQFPNYSSELNVNALELDDSALYLCASSLQRDTDTQYFGPGTRLTVL.

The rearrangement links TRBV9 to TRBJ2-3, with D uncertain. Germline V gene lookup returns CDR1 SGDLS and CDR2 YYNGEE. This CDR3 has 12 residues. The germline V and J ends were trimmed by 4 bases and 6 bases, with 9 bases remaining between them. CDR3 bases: TGTGCCAGCAGCACGTCCAAGGATACGCAGTATTTT. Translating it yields CASSTSKDTQYF.

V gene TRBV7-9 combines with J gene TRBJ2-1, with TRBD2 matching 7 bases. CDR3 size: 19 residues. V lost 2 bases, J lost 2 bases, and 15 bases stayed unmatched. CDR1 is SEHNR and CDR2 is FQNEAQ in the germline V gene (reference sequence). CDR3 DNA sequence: TGTGCCAGCAGCTTAAGTTTGCTCCGGGCGGGAGTTACCTACAATGAGCAGTTCTTC. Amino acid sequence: CASSLSLLRAGVTYNEQFF.

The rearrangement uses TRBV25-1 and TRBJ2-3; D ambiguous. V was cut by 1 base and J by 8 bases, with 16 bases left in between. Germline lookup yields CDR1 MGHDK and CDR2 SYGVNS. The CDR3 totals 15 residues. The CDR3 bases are TGTGCCAGCAGTGAATCCCTCTACGCGACGGGTACGCAGTATTTT. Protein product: CASSESLYATGTQYF.

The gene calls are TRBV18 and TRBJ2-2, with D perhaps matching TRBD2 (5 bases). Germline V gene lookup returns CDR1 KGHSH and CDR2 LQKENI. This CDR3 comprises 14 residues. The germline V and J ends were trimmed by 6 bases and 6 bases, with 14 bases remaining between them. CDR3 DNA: TGTGCCAGCTCTCGACGGGATCGAGCCGGGGAGCTGTTTTTT. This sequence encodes CASSRRDRAGELFF.

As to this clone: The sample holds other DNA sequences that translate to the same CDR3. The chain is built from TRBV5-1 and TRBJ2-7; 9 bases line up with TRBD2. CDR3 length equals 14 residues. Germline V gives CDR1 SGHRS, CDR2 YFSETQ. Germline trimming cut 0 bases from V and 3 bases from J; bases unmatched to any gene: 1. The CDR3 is CASSLASGNYEQYF. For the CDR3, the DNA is TGCGCCAGCAGCTTGGCTAGCGGGAACTACGAGCAGTACTTC.

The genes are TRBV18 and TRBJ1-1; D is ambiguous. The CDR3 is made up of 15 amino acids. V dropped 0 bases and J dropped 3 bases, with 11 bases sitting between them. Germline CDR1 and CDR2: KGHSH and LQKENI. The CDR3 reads CASSPPNRLDTEAFF. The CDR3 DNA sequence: TGTGCCAGCTCACCACCGAATCGGCTGGACACTGAAGCTTTCTTT.

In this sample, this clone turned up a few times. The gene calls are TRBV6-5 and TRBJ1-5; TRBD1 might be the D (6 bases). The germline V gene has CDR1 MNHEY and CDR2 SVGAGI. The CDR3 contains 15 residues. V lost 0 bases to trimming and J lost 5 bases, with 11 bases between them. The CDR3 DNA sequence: TGTGCCAGCAGTTACTCGGGGGCCCGGGATCAGCCCCAGCATTTT. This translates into CASSYSGARDQPQHF.

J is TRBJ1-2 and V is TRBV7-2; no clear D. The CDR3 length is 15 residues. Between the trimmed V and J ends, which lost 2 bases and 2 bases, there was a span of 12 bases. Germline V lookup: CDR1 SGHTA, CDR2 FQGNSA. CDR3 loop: CASSLQGLSNYGYTF. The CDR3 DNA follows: TGTGCCAGCAGCTTACAAGGGCTGTCGAACTATGGCTACACCTTC. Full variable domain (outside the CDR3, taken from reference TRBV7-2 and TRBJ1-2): GAGVSQSPSNKVTEKGKDVELRCDPISGHTALYWYRQSLGQGLEFLIYFQGNSAPDKSGLPSDRFSAERTGGSVSTLTIQRTQQEDSAVYLCASSLQGLSNYGYTFGSGTRLTVV.

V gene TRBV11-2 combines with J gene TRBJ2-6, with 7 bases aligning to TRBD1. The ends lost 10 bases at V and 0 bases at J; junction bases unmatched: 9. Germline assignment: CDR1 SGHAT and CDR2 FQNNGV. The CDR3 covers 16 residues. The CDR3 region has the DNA TGTGCCACCCGGGACAGAAGCAACTCTGGGGCCAACGTCCTGACTTTC. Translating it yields CATRDRSNSGANVLTF.

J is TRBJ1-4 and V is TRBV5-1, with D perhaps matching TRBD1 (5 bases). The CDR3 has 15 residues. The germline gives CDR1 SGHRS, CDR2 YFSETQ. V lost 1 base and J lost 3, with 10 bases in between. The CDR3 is CASSLFGAANEKLFF. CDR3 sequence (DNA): TGCGCCAGCAGCTTGTTCGGGGCCGCTAATGAAAAACTGTTTTTT.

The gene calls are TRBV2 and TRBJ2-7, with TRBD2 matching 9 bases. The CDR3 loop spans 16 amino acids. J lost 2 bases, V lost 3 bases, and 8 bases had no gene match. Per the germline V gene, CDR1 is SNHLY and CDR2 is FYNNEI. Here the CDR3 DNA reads TGTGCCAGCAGTGATCTCGGGGCTAGCGGGACCTACGAGCAGTACTTC. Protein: CASSDLGASGTYEQYF.

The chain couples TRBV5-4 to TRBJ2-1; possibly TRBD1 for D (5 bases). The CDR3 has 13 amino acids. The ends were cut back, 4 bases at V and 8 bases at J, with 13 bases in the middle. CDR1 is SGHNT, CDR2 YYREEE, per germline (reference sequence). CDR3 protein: CASSTQGLDEQFF. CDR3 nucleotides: TGTGCCAGCAGCACTCAGGGTTTAGATGAGCAGTTCTTC.

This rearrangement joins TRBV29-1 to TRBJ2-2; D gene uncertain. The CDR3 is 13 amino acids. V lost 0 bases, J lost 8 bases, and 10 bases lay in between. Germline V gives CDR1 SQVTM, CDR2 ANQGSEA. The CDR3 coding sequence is TGCAGCGTTGAAGATAAAGGGCCAGGGGAGCTGTTTTTT. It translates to CSVEDKGPGELFF.

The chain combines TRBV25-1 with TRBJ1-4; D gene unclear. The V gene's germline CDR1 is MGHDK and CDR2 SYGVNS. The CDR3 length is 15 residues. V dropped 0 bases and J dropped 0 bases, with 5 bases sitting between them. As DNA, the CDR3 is TGTGCCAGCAGTGAATATCGTGCAACTAATGAAAAACTGTTTTTT. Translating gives CASSEYRATNEKLFF.

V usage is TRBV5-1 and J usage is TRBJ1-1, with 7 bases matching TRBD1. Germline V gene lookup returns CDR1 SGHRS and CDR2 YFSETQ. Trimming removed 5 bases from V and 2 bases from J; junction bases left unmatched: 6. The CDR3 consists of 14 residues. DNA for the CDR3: TGCGCCAGCAGAAGCCAGGGGGTAAACACTGAAGCTTTCTTT. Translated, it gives CASRSQGVNTEAFF.

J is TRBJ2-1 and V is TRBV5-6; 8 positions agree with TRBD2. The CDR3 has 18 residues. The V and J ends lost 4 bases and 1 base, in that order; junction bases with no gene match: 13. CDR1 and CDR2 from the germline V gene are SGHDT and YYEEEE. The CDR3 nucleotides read TGTGCCAGCAGCCCACGGCCGCGGGGGGCAACTTCCTACAATGAGCAGTTCTTC. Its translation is CASSPRPRGATSYNEQFF.

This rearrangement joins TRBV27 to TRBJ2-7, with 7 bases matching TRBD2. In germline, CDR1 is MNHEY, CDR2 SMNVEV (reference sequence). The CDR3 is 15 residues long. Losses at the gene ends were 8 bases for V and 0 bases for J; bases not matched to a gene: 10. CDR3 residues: CASAWGGALSYEQYF. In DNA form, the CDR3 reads TGTGCCAGCGCCTGGGGGGGAGCGCTCTCCTACGAGCAGTACTTC.

The CDR3 DNA reads as TGTGCCAGCAGTTTTTTGGAACCCCAGCATTTT. It codes for CASSFLEPQHF. The V call is TRBV28, the J call TRBJ1-5, with unresolved D. The ends were cut back, 3 bases at V and 10 bases at J, with 7 bases in the middle. This CDR3 region has 11 residues. CDR1 MDHEN and CDR2 SYDVKM come from the germline V gene.

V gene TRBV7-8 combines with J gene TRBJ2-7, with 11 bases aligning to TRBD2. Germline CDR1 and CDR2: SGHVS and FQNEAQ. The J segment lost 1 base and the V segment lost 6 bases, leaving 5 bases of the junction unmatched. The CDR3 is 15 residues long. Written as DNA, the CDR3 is TGTGCCAGCAGACCCGGGACTAGCGGTTCCTACGAGCAGTACTTC. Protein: CASRPGTSGSYEQYF.